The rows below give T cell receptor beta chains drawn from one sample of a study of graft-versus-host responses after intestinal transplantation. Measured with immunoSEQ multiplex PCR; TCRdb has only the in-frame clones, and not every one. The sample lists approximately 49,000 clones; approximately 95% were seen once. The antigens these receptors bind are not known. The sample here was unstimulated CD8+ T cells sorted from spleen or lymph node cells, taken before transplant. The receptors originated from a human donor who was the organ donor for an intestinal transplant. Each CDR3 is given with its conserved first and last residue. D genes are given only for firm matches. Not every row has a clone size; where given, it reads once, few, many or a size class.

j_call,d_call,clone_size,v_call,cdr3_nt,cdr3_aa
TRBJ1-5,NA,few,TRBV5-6,TGTGCCAGCAGCGAATCAGGGGTCGGTCAGCCCCAGCATTTT,CASSESGVGQPQHF
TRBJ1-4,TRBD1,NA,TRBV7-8,TGTGCCAGCAGCTTAGTCGGACAGGGGAGGTCTCATGAAAAACTGTTTTTT,CASSLVGQGRSHEKLFF
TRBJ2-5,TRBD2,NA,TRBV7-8,TGTGCCAGCAGCTTAGTCCCGGGGCAGATCGGGACTAGTGAGTCCCAGTACTTC,CASSLVPGQIGTSESQYF
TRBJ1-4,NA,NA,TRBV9,TGTGCCAGCAGCTCAGGCGGGGGGAGTGAAAAACTGTTTTTT,CASSSGGGSEKLFF
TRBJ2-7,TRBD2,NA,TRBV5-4,TGTGCCAGCAGCCCCCTCCCTAGCGGGGGGGCCGCGTACGAGCAGTACTTC,CASSPLPSGGAAYEQYF
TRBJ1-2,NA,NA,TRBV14,TGTGCCAGCAGCCTGATTGGGGGGGGCGCGGATGGCTACACCTTC,CASSLIGGGADGYTF
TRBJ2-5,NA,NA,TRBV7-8,TGTGCCAGCAGCTTAGCGCAGGGGCCGGGGGAGACCCAGTACTTC,CASSLAQGPGETQYF
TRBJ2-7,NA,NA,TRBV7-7,TGTGCTAGCAGCTTAGCGCTTTCGGACGAGCAGTACTTC,CASSLALSDEQYF
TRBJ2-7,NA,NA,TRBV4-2,TGTGCCAGCAGCCAGGGGGCCTCCTACGAGCAGTACTTC,CASSQGASYEQYF
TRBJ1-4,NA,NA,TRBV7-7,TGTGCTAGCAGCTACAGGCTTAATGAAAAACTGTTTTTT,CASSYRLNEKLFF
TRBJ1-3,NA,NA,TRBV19,TGTGCCAGTAGTCAACTTCTTGGAGGGTCTGGAAACACCATATATTTT,CASSQLLGGSGNTIYF
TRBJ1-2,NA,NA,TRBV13,TGTGCCAGCAGCTTAGAGGCAGGGGTGGACTATGGCTACACCTTC,CASSLEAGVDYGYTF
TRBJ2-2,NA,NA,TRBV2,TGTGCCAGCAGTACCGGGACTCTTTCCGGGGAGCTGTTTTTT,CASSTGTLSGELFF
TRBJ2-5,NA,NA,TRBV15,TGTGCCACCAGCAGAGATTCGGAAGAAGAGACCCAGTACTTC,CATSRDSEEETQYF
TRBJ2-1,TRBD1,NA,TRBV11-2,TGTGCCAGCCAGACAGGGGGCGGGGGGAATGAGCAGTTCTTC,CASQTGGGGNEQFF
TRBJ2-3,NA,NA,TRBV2,TGTGCCAGCAGTGCGGAGGGCACTCGCACAGATACGCAGTATTTT,CASSAEGTRTDTQYF
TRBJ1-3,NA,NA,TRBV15,TGTGCCACCAGCAGAGACGCGGAAGGAAACACCATATATTTT,CATSRDAEGNTIYF
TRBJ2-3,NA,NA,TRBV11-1,TGTGCCAGCACGCCGTCCGGAGATACGCAGTATTTT,CASTPSGDTQYF
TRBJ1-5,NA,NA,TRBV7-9,TGTGCCAGCAGCCCCGCGCAGTCGAATCAGCCCCAGCATTTT,CASSPAQSNQPQHF
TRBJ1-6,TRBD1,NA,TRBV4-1,TGCGCCAGCAGCCGGGGGGTTCCTGACAGGGGACGATCACCCCTCCACTTT,CASSRGVPDRGRSPLHF
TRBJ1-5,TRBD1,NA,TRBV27,TGTGCCAGCAGTCCCTCGACAGGGGAGAAGGATCAGCCCCAGCATTTT,CASSPSTGEKDQPQHF
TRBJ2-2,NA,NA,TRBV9,TGTGCCAGCAGCGGCAATGGGTTCAACACCGGGGAGCTGTTTTTT,CASSGNGFNTGELFF
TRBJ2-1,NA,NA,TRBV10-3,TGTGCCATCAGTGGTGGGGGGGGCAGGAATGAGCAGTTCTTC,CAISGGGGRNEQFF
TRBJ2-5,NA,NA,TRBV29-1,TGCAGCGTTGATCTTGGGGCAGGGGAAGAGACCCAGTACTTC,CSVDLGAGEETQYF
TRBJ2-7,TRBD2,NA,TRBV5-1,TGCGCCAGCAGGTTGACTAGCGGGGGCCACGAGCAGTACTTC,CASRLTSGGHEQYF
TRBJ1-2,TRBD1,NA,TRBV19,TGTGCCAGTAGTCCCGGGACAGGGAGCTATGGCTACACCTTC,CASSPGTGSYGYTF
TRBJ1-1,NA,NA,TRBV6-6,TGTGCCAGCAGTTCAGGGGTGAGAGGGATTAGCGCTGAAGCTTTCTTT,CASSSGVRGISAEAFF
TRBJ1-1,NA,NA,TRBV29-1,TGCAGCGGCTGGGTGGGGACTGAAGCTTTCTTT,CSGWVGTEAFF
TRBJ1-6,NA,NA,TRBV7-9,TGTGCCAGCAGCTTCTCCCAAGTTACAGGGATTGCACCCCTCCACTTT,CASSFSQVTGIAPLHF
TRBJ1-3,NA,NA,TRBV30,TGTGCCTGGACTAGACCTGTCCTCGGGAACACCATATATTTT,CAWTRPVLGNTIYF
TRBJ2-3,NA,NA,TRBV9,TGTGCCAGCAGCGTTCAAACCAGGGGTTCATCAGATACGCAGTATTTT,CASSVQTRGSSDTQYF
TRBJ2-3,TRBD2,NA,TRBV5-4,TGTGCCAGCAGCCCGGGGGGGCTGGACACAGATACGCAGTATTTT,CASSPGGLDTDTQYF
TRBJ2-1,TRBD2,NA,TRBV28,TGTGCCAGCAGCCTAGCTAGCGGGGGGGCCCATATACTAAATGAGCAGTTCTTC,CASSLASGGAHILNEQFF
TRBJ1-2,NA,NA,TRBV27,TGTGCCAGCAGTGGATACCCCGGGGGCCTCTATGGCTACACCTTC,CASSGYPGGLYGYTF
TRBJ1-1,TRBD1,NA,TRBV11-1,TGTGCCAGCAGCTTCCTTGACAGGGGGTTGAACACTGAAGCTTTCTTT,CASSFLDRGLNTEAFF
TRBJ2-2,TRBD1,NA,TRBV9,TGTGCCAGCAGCGCCCTTGGGACAGCGAACACCGGGGAGCTGTTTTTT,CASSALGTANTGELFF
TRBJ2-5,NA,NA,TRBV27,TGTGCCAGCAGTTCCCGGGGGCGGGGGCCGCAAGAGACCCAGTACTTC,CASSSRGRGPQETQYF
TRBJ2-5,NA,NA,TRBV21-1,TGTGCCAGCAGCACCGGGGGGCCTGGTTGGACCCAGTACTTC,CASSTGGPGWTQYF
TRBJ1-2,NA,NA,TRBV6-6,TGTGCCAGCAGTTACTATCTACAGGACTACTATGGCTACACCTTC,CASSYYLQDYYGYTF
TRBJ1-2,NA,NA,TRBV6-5,TGTGCCAGCAGGGGGGGGACGTATGGCTACACCTTC,CASRGGTYGYTF
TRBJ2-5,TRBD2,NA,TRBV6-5,TGTGCCAGCAGTTTTAGCGGGTCCGACCGAGAGACCCAGTACTTC,CASSFSGSDRETQYF
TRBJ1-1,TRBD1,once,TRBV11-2,TGTGCCAGCAGCCCTCAGGGGGCAGATACTGAAGCTTTCTTT,CASSPQGADTEAFF
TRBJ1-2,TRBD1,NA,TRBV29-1,TGCAGCGTTGCTGGGACAGGGCACTATGGCTACACCTTC,CSVAGTGHYGYTF
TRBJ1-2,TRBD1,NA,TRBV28,TGTGCCAGCAGTCCAATAATGACAGGGGGCGCTAAGTCCAACTATGGCTACACCTTC,CASSPIMTGGAKSNYGYTF
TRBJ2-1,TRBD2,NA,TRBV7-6,TGTGCCAGCAGCTTAGAGACGGTGACGGGGGGCTCCTACAATGAGCAGTTCTTC,CASSLETVTGGSYNEQFF
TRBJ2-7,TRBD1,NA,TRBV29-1,TGCAGCGCCGCTAGAGACAGGGCCAACTACGAGCAGTACTTC,CSAARDRANYEQYF
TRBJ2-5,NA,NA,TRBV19,TGTGCCAGTAGTATGGATGATAAGGAGTACTTC,CASSMDDKEYF